This T cell receptor (beta chain) was profiled in a study of T-cell reconstitution after alpha-beta-depleted transplantation in children. From germline, CDR1 is SQVTM and CDR2 ANQGSEA. Trimming took 7 bases from V and 0 from J; bases not matched to a gene: 11. The CDR3 has 17 residues. Construction of the TCRbeta library involved unique molecular identifiers. TCRdb independently ran MiXCR on the PCR reads; one entry per CDR3 protein. The sample yields roughly 500,000 distinct CDR3 sequences, approximately 32% seen once. Sample: PBMCs from the stem cell graft donor, taken from the stem cell graft. The sequence was collected from a human donor who donated a stem cell graft to a child with aplastic anemia. The V gene is TRBV29-1, the J gene TRBJ2-2; 10 bases align to TRBD1. In nucleotides, the CDR3 is TGCAGCGCCCTGACAGGGGGCTCGTCCCCGAACACCGGGGAGCTGTTTTTT. Translating gives CSALTGGSSPNTGELFF.